This T cell receptor beta chain came from a study of T cell repertoires in cytomegalovirus infection. Whole-study context: It was the public TCR beta signatures that indicated both CMV infection and matching HLA type.

TCRdb reprocessed the reads with MiXCR, giving one entry per CDR3 protein. The profile shows around 530,000 distinct CDR3 sequences, 16% of them singletons. This clonotype was observed a handful of times. What it binds is not known. There are 16 residues in the CDR3. CDR1 LGHNA and CDR2 YNFKEQ come from the germline V gene. The V gene lost 1 base and the J gene lost 0 bases, with 12 bases spanning the gap. Overall study findings and caveats: Carriers of CMV and the relevant HLA type were discriminated by public TCR beta frequency. HLA-C-restricted CMV-specific TCR beta clonotypes prevailed in the ex vivo response.

Sequenced sample: CD8+ T cells from PBMCs. The chain recombines TRBV4-2 with TRBJ1-1, with D hard to call. This clonotype was sampled from a human donor in good health (CMV status not recorded). Some clones in this sample may be carry-over from other donors' samples. The CDR3 nucleotides are TGTGCCAGCAGCCAAGTACCACAGCCCCTGAACACTGAAGCTTTCTTT. Residues: CASSQVPQPLNTEAFF.